What follows are 19 T cell receptor beta chains derived from one specimen sequenced in a study of ipilimumab plus nivolumab after autologous stem cell transplantation. Assay: immunoSEQ multiplex PCR; the TCRdb copy retains only in-frame clones and omits some. This sample has 15,000 to 20,000 clones; roughly four fifths occur once, and the top ten carry 19%. The material was PBMCs, obtained in a trial of ipilimumab plus nivolumab as post-transplant consolidation. The receptors shown here come from a male donor with diffuse large B-cell lymphoma.

The chain is built from TRBV27 and TRBJ2-7; D assignment may be TRBD1 or TRBD2 (6 bases each). Trimming took off 5 bases at V and 2 bases at J, with 22 bases between the two ends. Germline assignment: CDR1 MNHEY and CDR2 SMNVEV (reference sequence). The CDR3 covers 17 residues. In DNA, the CDR3 is TGTGCCAGCAGTCCCGGCCAGGGGTGGGGACTTACCTACGAGCAGTACTTC. Translated, it gives CASSPGQGWGLTYEQYF.

The chain recombines TRBV7-9 with TRBJ2-1, with D tentatively TRBD2 (5 bases). The CDR3 extends over 14 amino acids. V was clipped by 4 bases and J by 3 bases, with 10 bases between them. Germline lookup yields CDR1 SEHNR and CDR2 FQNEAQ (reference sequence). CDR3 sequence: CASSYLGSYNEQFF. CDR3 in DNA: TGTGCCAGCAGCTACTTGGGGAGCTACAATGAGCAGTTCTTC.

The rearrangement joins TRBV9 to TRBJ1-1; the match to TRBD1 covers 11 bases. This CDR3 is 13 amino acids long. Germline V gene lookup returns CDR1 SGDLS and CDR2 YYNGEE. V was pared by 0 bases and J by 10 bases, with 2 bases of the junction left unmatched. The CDR3: CASSVGTGGLAFF. The CDR3 DNA reads as TGTGCCAGCAGCGTAGGGACAGGGGGCTTAGCTTTCTTT.

This clone appeared a single time. Compared with germline, one end of the junction differs, possibly owing to a read error. V and J are TRBV6-5 and TRBJ1-1; 9 bases match TRBD1. This CDR3 has 15 amino acids. Germline values: CDR1 MNHEY, CDR2 SVGAGI. The CDR3 sequence: CASSNSGTGFTEAFF. In DNA, the CDR3 is TGTGCCAGCAGTAACTCCGGGACAGGGTTTACTGAAGCTTTCTTT.

This chain links TRBV25-1 with TRBJ2-3; 13 bases map to TRBD2. The CDR3 is 16 residues long. Germline values: CDR1 MGHDK, CDR2 SYGVNS. J lost 4 bases, V lost 4 bases, and 5 bases had no gene match. The CDR3 DNA reads TGTGCCAGCAGTGGACGGACTAGCGGGGGCCCAGATACGCAGTATTTT. This codes for CASSGRTSGGPDTQYF.

This sequence joins TRBV5-8 and TRBJ1-4, with a tentative D call TRBD1 (5 bases). CDR1 and CDR2 (germline): SGHTS, YDEGEE. The ends were cut back, 1 base at V and 0 bases at J, with 13 bases in the middle. The CDR3 is made up of 17 amino acids. CDR3 in DNA: TGTGCCAGCAGCTTGATTGGGGGACCCGCAACTAATGAAAAACTGTTTTTT. Its protein product is CASSLIGGPATNEKLFF.

This sequence joins TRBV5-1 and TRBJ2-7; tentatively, D is TRBD1 (6 bases). Germline V lookup: CDR1 SGHRS, CDR2 YFSETQ. The V end was cut by 2 bases, the J end by 5 bases, with 8 bases between. This CDR3 has 12 amino acids. CDR3 in DNA: TGCGCCAGCAGCTTACAGGGCAACGAGCAGTACTTC. This gives the protein CASSLQGNEQYF.

The chain couples TRBV19 to TRBJ2-3, with D perhaps matching TRBD2 (6 bases). V dropped 4 bases and J dropped 1 base, with 12 bases sitting between them. Germline loops: CDR1 LNHDA, CDR2 SQIVND (reference sequence). The CDR3 covers 15 residues. The CDR3: CASSRLGPGTDTQYF. CDR3 bases: TGTGCCAGTAGTAGACTAGGGCCAGGCACAGATACGCAGTATTTT.

The V gene is TRBV7-7, the J gene TRBJ2-5; D not certain. The germline gives CDR1 SSHAT, CDR2 FNYEAQ (reference sequence). This CDR3 has 15 amino acids. Trimming took 6 bases from V and 1 from J, leaving 15 bases between them. CDR3 protein: CASSHIRGPQETQYF. For the CDR3, the DNA is TGTGCCAGCAGTCATATCCGTGGCCCCCAAGAGACCCAGTACTTC.

The V call is TRBV7-2, the J call TRBJ2-1; TRBD1 aligns across 9 bases. The ends lost 5 bases at V and 5 bases at J; junction bases unmatched: 10. CDR1 and CDR2 (germline): SGHTA, FQGNSA. The CDR3 sequence is 16 residues long. CDR3 in DNA: TGTGCCAGCAGCACAGGGGGCTCAGGGACCCACAATGAGCAGTTCTTC. Its protein is CASSTGGSGTHNEQFF.

The V gene is TRBV27, the J gene TRBJ1-4; D is ambiguous. Trimming removed 4 bases at V and 4 bases at J, with 16 bases between. CDR1 is MNHEY, CDR2 SMNVEV, per germline (reference sequence). The CDR3 is 16 residues long. The CDR3 nucleotides are TGTGCCAGCAGTTCGAGCCCGCAGATTCTTAATGAAAAACTGTTTTTT. Translated: CASSSSPQILNEKLFF.

This clone has only one observation. V usage is TRBV5-6 and J usage is TRBJ2-7; D is uncertain. CDR3 size: 12 residues. The germline gives CDR1 SGHDT, CDR2 YYEEEE. Trimming took 3 bases from V and 3 from J, leaving 7 bases between them. The CDR3 DNA sequence: TGTGCCAGCAGCTCCGACGGCTACGAGCAGTACTTC. This translates into CASSSDGYEQYF.

J is TRBJ2-7 and V is TRBV6-5; D could derive from TRBD1 or TRBD2 (5 bases each). Per germline, CDR1 MNHEY and CDR2 SVGAGI. Trimming cost V 4 bases and J 0 bases, with 13 bases left between them. This CDR3 spans 15 amino acids. DNA of the CDR3: TGTGCCAGCAGTTCCCCCCGGGACGGCTCCTACGAGCAGTACTTC. Its translation: CASSSPRDGSYEQYF.

The chain combines TRBV5-1 with TRBJ1-1, with 7 bases matching TRBD1. Looked up from germline, CDR1 is SGHRS and CDR2 is YFSETQ. Trimming cost V 4 bases and J 1 base; bases outside gene matches: 10. The CDR3 has 16 amino acids. The CDR3 DNA is TGCGCCAGCAGCCCCGAGGGACAGAAAAAGAACACTGAAGCTTTCTTT. This gives the protein CASSPEGQKKNTEAFF.

The chain links TRBV7-2 to TRBJ2-1, with 9 positions matching TRBD2. V lost 5 bases, J lost 4 bases, and 6 bases stayed unmatched. The CDR3 loop spans 15 amino acids. CDR1 and CDR2 from the germline V gene are SGHTA and FQGNSA. The CDR3 region is CASSPAGGQYNEQFF. The CDR3 DNA is TGTGCCAGCAGCCCTGCGGGGGGGCAATACAATGAGCAGTTCTTC.

V gene TRBV6-1 combines with J gene TRBJ2-7; D gene ambiguous. V shed 6 bases and J shed 0 bases, with 12 bases lying between them. The CDR3 runs 14 residues. CDR1 is MNHNS, CDR2 SASEGT, per germline. The CDR3 coding sequence is TGTGCCAGCAGCGCCGACTGGAGCTCCTACGAGCAGTACTTC. The encoded protein is CASSADWSSYEQYF.

In this sample, this clone turned up once. The chain is built from TRBV7-3 and TRBJ2-2; tentative D call: TRBD2 (5 bases). The germline CDR1 and CDR2 sequences are SGHTA and FQGTGA. Trimming took 0 bases from V and 3 from J, leaving 17 bases between them. The CDR3 totals 18 residues. The CDR3 sequence: CASSLTRPTGKDTGELFF. As DNA, the CDR3 is TGTGCCAGCAGCTTAACCCGCCCAACCGGGAAAGACACCGGGGAGCTGTTTTTT.

The genes are TRBV5-1 and TRBJ2-7, with 8 nucleotides matching TRBD2. Germline CDR1 is SGHRS and CDR2 is YFSETQ. V dropped 4 bases and J dropped 2; count of bases not matched to a gene: 11. This CDR3 region has 16 residues. CDR3 protein: CASSREGGLSTYEQYF. The CDR3 DNA follows: TGCGCCAGCAGCCGGGAGGGGGGCCTTTCCACCTACGAGCAGTACTTC.

This clone ranks as medium-sized (0.01 to 0.1%). The gene calls are TRBV5-5 and TRBJ2-1; D remains ambiguous. From germline, CDR1 is SGHKS and CDR2 YYEKEE (reference sequence). V dropped 4 bases and J dropped 10 bases, with 9 bases sitting between them. This CDR3 is built from 11 residues. The CDR3 DNA sequence: TGTGCCAGCAGCCCAGGTACAGAGCAGTTCTTC. Translated: CASSPGTEQFF.